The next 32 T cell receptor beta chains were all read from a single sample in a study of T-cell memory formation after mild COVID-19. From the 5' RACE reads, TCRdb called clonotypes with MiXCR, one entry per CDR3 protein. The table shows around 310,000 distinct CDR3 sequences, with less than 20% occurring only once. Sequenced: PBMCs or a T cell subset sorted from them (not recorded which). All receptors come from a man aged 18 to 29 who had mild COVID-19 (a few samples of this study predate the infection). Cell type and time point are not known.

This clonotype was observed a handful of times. The CDR3 DNA follows: TGTGCCGCCGGTGACTATGGCTACACCTTC. Translated: CAAGDYGYTF. This chain uses TRBV19 with TRBJ1-2; D gene unclear. The CDR3 consists of 10 residues. Trimming removed 11 bases at V and 3 bases at J, with 7 bases between. Germline assignment: CDR1 LNHDA and CDR2 SQIVND (reference sequence).

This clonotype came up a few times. The CDR3 DNA reads TGCGCCAGCAGCCACTCCGTGTGGGGAGGGGGCACAGATACGCAGTATTTT. Translating it yields CASSHSVWGGGTDTQYF. The chain uses TRBV4-3 and TRBJ2-3; 7 bases match TRBD2. CDR3 size: 17 residues. V shed 3 bases and J 1 base; nucleotides not matched to a gene: 10. Per germline, CDR1 LGHNA and CDR2 YSLEER.

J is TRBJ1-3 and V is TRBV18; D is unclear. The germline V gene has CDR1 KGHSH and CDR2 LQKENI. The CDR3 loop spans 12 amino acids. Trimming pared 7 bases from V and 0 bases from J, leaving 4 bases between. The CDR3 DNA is TGTGCCAGCTTACGCTCTGGAAACACCATATATTTT. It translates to CASLRSGNTIYF.

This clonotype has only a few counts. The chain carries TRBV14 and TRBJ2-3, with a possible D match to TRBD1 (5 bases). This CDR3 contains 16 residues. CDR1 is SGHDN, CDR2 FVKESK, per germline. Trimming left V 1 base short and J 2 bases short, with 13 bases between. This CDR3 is CASSQVGRATTDTQYF. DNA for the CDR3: TGTGCCAGCAGCCAAGTCGGCAGGGCCACCACAGATACGCAGTATTTT.

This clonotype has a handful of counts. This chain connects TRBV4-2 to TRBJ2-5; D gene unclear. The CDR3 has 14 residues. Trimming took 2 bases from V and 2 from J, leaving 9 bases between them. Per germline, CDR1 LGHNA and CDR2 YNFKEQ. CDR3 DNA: TGTGCCAGCAGCCAACCTGACCTACAAGAGACCCAGTACTTC. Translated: CASSQPDLQETQYF.

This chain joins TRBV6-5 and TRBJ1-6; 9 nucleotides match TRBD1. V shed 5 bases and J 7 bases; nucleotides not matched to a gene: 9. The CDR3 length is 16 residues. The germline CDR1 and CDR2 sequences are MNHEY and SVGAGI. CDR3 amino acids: CASSRNDRGRNSPLHF. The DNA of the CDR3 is TGTGCCAGCAGTCGAAACGACAGGGGGAGGAATTCACCCCTCCACTTT.

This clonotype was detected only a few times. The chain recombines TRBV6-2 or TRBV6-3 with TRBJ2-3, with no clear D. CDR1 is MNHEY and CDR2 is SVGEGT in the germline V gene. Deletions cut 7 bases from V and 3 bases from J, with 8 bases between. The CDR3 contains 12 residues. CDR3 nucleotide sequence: TGTGCCAGCACTCATACTACAGATACGCAGTATTTT. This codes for CASTHTTDTQYF.

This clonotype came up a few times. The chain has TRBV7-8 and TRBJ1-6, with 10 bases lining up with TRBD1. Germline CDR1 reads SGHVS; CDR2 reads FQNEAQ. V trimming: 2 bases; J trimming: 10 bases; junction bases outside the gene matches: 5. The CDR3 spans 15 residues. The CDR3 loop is CASSLHGTGVSPLHF. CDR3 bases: TGTGCCAGCAGCTTACATGGGACAGGGGTATCACCCCTCCACTTT.

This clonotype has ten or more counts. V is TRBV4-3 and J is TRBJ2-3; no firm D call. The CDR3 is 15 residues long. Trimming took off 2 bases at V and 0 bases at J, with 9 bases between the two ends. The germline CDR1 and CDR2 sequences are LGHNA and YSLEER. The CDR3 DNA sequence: TGCGCCAGCAGCCAATTAGCTGGGAGCACAGATACGCAGTATTTT. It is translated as CASSQLAGSTDTQYF.

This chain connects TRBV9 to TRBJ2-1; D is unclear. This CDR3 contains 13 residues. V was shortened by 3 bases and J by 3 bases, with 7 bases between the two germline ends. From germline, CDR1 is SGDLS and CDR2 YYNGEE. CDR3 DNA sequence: TGTGCCAGCAGCGACCCTAACTACAATGAGCAGTTCTTC. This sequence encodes CASSDPNYNEQFF.

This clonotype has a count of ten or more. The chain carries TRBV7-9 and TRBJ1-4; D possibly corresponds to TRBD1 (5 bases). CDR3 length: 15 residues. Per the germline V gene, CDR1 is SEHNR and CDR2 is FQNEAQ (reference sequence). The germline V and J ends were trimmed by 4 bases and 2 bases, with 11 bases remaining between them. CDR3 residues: CASSSTTATNEKLFF. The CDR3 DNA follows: TGTGCCAGCAGCTCCACGACAGCCACTAATGAAAAACTGTTTTTT.

The CDR3 DNA sequence: TGTGCCATCAGTGAAGGCAGGGGAGGAGGCTACACCTTC. It specifies CAISEGRGGGYTF. The rearrangement links TRBV10-3 to TRBJ1-2; maybe TRBD1 (6 bases). Germline CDR1 ENHRY, CDR2 SYGVKD. This CDR3 region has 13 residues. The V end lost 3 bases, the J end lost 8 bases, and 13 bases lay between the germline ends.

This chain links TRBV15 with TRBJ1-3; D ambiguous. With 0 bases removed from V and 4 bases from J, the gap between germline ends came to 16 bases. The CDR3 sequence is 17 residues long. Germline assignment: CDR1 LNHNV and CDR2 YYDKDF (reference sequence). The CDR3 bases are TGTGCCACCAGCAGAGATACGCAGGTAGCGGCCGGAAACACCATATATTTT. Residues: CATSRDTQVAAGNTIYF.

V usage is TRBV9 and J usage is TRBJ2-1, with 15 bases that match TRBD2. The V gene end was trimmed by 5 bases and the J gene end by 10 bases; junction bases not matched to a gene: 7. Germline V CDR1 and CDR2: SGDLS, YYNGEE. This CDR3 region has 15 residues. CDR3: CASSQGLAGGREQFF. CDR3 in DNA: TGTGCCAGCAGTCAGGGACTAGCGGGGGGCCGGGAGCAGTTCTTC.

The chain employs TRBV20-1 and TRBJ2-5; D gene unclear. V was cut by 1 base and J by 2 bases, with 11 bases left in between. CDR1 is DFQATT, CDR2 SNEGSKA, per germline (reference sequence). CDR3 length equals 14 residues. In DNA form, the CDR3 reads TGCAGTGCTAGAGTTTGGAAGAGACAAGAGACCCAGTACTTC. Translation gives CSARVWKRQETQYF.

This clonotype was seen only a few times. The CDR3, as DNA: TGTGCCAGCGCGGGACCTCTTACCCTCGAGCAGTACGTC. It yields the protein CASAGPLTLEQYV. The gene calls are TRBV7-8 and TRBJ2-7; tentatively, D is TRBD2 (6 bases). The CDR3 has 13 residues. The germline V gene has CDR1 SGHVS and CDR2 FQNEAQ. Trimming shortened V by 8 bases and J by 6 bases, and 17 bases separated the two germline ends.

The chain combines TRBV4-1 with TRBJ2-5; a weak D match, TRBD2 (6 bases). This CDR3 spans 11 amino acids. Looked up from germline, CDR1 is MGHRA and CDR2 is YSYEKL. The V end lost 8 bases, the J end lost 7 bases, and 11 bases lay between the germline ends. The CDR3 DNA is TGCGCCAGCCAAGCCGGGGGGACCCAGTACTTC. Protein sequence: CASQAGGTQYF.

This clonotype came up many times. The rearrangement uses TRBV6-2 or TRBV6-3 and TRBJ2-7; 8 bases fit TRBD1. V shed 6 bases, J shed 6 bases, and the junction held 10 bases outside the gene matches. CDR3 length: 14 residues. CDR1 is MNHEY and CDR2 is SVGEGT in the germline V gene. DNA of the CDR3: TGTGCCAGCAGGAGGACAGGGAATTTGGTCGAGCAGTACTTC. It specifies CASRRTGNLVEQYF.

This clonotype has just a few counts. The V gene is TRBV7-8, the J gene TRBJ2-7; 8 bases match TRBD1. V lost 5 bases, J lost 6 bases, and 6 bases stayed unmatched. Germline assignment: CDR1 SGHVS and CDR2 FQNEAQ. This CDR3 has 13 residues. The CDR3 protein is CASSLLQGGEQYV. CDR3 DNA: TGTGCCAGCAGCCTCCTACAGGGGGGCGAGCAGTACGTC.

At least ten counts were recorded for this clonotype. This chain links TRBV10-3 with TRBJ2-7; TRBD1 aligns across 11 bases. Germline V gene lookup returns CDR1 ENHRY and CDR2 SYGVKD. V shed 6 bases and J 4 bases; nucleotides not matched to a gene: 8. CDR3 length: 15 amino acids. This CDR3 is CAIRQPGQGVYEQYF. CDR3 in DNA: TGTGCCATCAGACAACCGGGACAGGGGGTATACGAGCAGTACTTC.

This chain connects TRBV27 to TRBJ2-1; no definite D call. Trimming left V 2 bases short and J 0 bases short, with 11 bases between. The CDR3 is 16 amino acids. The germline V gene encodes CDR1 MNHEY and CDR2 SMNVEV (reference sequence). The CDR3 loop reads CASSLTPFSSYNEQFF. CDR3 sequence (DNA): TGTGCCAGCAGTTTAACTCCTTTCAGCTCCTACAATGAGCAGTTCTTC.

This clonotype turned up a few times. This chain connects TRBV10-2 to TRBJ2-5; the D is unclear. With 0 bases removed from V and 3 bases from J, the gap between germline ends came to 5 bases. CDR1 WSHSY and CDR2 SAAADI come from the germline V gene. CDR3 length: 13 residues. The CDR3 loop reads CASSESGEETQYF. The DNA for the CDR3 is TGCGCCAGCAGTGAGTCTGGGGAAGAGACCCAGTACTTC.

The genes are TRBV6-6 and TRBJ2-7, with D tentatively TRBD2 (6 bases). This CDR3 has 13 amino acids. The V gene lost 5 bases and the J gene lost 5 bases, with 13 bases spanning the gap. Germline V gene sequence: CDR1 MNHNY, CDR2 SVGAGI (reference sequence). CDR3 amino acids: CASSPPGLNEQYV. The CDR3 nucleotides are TGTGCCAGCAGTCCGCCGGGACTGAACGAGCAGTACGTC.

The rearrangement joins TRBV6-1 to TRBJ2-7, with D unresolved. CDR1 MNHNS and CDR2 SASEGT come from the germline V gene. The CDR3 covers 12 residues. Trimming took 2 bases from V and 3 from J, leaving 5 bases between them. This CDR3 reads CASSELFYEQYF. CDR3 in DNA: TGTGCCAGCAGTGAATTGTTCTACGAGCAGTACTTC.

CDR3: CATSEDGYSDYTF. CDR3 DNA: TGTGCCACCAGTGAGGACGGGTATTCGGACTACACCTTC. The chain carries TRBV24-1 and TRBJ1-2; the D is unclear. CDR3 length equals 13 residues. V was clipped by 4 bases and J by 10 bases, with 15 bases between them. Germline-derived CDR1 and CDR2 are KGHDR and SFDVKD.

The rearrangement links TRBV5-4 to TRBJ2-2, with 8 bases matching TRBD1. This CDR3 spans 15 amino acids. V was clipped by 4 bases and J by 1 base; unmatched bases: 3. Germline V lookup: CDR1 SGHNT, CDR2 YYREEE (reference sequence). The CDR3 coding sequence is TGTGCCAGCAGCACCGGGACAGGGAACACCGGGGAGCTGTTTTTT. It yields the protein CASSTGTGNTGELFF.

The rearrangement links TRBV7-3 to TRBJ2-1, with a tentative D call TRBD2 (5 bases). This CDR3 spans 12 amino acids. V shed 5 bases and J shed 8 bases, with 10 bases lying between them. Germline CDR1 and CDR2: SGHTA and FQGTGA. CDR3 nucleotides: TGTGCCAGCAGCCTAGCTGCCGATGAGCAGTTCTTC. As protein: CASSLAADEQFF.

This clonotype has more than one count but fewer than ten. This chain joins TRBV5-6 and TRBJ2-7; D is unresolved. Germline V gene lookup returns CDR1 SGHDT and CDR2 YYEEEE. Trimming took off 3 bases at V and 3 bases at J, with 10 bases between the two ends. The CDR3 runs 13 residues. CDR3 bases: TGTGCCAGCAGCTCCTCGCGAAGCTACGAGCAGTACGTC. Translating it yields CASSSSRSYEQYV.

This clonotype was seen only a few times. The CDR3: CASSQQVHEQYV. The CDR3 nucleotides read TGTGCCAGCAGTCAACAGGTCCACGAGCAGTACGTC. The chain is built from TRBV28 and TRBJ2-7; the D gene is possibly TRBD1 (5 bases). This CDR3 has 12 amino acids. Trimming removed 5 bases from V and 5 bases from J, with 10 bases in between. Germline CDR1 MDHEN, CDR2 SYDVKM.

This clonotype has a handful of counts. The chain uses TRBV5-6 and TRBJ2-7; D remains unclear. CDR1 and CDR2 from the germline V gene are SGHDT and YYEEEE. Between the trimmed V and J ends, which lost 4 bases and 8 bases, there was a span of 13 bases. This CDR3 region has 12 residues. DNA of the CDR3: TGTGCCAGCAGCACCGGGTCCTGGCAGCAGTACTTC. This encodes CASSTGSWQQYF.

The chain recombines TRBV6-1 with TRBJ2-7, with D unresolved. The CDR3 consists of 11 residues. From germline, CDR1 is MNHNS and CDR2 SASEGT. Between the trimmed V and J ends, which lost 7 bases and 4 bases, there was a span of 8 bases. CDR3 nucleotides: TGTGCCAGCAACCAACATTACGAGCAGTACTTC. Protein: CASNQHYEQYF.

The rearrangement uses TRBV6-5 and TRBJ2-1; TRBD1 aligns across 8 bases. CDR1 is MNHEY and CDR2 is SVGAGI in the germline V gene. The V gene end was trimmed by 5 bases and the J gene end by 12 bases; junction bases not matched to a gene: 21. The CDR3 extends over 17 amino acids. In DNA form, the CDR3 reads TGTGCCAGCAGTCCTCGTCCCGGACAGGGATACCCACAAGGGCAGTTCTTC. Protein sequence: CASSPRPGQGYPQGQFF.